The present TCR beta chain was sequenced within a study of CD8+ T cells in alopecia areata. About this clone itself: Its antigen is unknown.

CDR3 length: 15 amino acids. Trimming left V 2 bases short and J 2 bases short, with 13 bases between. Per germline, CDR1 MNHNY and CDR2 SVGAGI (reference sequence). Sequencing used cDNA as its template, made by extracting RNA and reverse transcribing it. Method: immunoSEQ multiplex PCR; TCRdb's copy keeps in-frame clones and lacks some. The sample lists fewer than 40,000 clones, roughly 53% occurring once. CD4+ lymphocytes from a handful of patients underwent sorting into CD25+CD127- populations. Samples from alopecia areata patients were lesional scalp punch biopsies and peripheral blood. Findings and limits, study-wide: Sequencing of scalp tissue also captures the resident alphabeta T cells of normal skin. Mice gave a clearer picture of TCR sharing than patients did, possibly for HLA-related reasons.

The TCR comes from a human donor with alopecia areata. What was sequenced was CD4+ Tregs sorted from blood. This chain joins TRBV6-6 and TRBJ2-7; D possibly matches TRBD1 or TRBD2 (5 bases each). DNA of the CDR3: TGTGCCAGCAGTTACGGTACTGAGGGACCCTACGAGCAGTACTTC. Its translation: CASSYGTEGPYEQYF.